This is a list of T cell receptor beta chains from one sample in a study of cytomegalovirus exposure and HLA in healthy donors. Clones were read by immunoSEQ multiplex PCR, and TCRdb kept only the in-frame ones, dropping some. Among around 120,000 clones listed, around 80% were seen once. Material for sequencing was PBMCs. These receptors were collected from a woman between 35 and 50 years old in good health and CMV-seropositive. CDR3s include the opening cysteine and the closing phenylalanine or tryptophan. The order of the fields is V gene, J gene, CDR3 protein.

v_gene: TRBV9
j_gene: TRBJ2-5
CDR3aa: CASSVDGAPSREQYF

v_gene: TRBV4-1
j_gene: TRBJ2-7
CDR3aa: CASSAQGVNEQYF

v_gene: TRBV4-2
j_gene: TRBJ2-5
CDR3aa: CASSQVYPQETQYF

v_gene: TRBV19
j_gene: TRBJ2-3
CDR3aa: CASSSTSPTDTQYF

v_gene: TRBV4-3
j_gene: TRBJ1-1
CDR3aa: CASSAGGSNTEAFF

v_gene: TRBV5-6
j_gene: TRBJ2-1
CDR3aa: CASSFGVADEQFF

v_gene: TRBV5-1
j_gene: TRBJ2-7
CDR3aa: CASSLDQGDEQYF

v_gene: TRBV5-1
j_gene: TRBJ2-7
CDR3aa: CASSRMEPRNNEQYF

v_gene: TRBV6-5
j_gene: TRBJ1-2
CDR3aa: CASSRDRGYYGYTF

v_gene: TRBV7-3
j_gene: TRBJ2-1
CDR3aa: CASSPSLSGRANEQFF

v_gene: TRBV4-2
j_gene: TRBJ2-5
CDR3aa: CASSQEGLAGGHQETQYF

v_gene: TRBV7-2
j_gene: TRBJ1-6
CDR3aa: CASSAPGQGAYNSPLHF

v_gene: TRBV5-1
j_gene: TRBJ2-7
CDR3aa: CASSWDWDYEQYF

v_gene: TRBV14
j_gene: TRBJ2-7
CDR3aa: CASSPLSAGEQYF

v_gene: TRBV5-4
j_gene: TRBJ2-6
CDR3aa: CASSPYGQGVDVLTF

v_gene: TRBV7-3
j_gene: TRBJ1-1
CDR3aa: CASSSGQTEAFF

v_gene: TRBV2
j_gene: TRBJ2-7
CDR3aa: CASTKRELTEQYF

v_gene: TRBV12-5
j_gene: TRBJ1-5
CDR3aa: CASTQEGQPQHF

v_gene: TRBV9
j_gene: TRBJ2-5
CDR3aa: CASSVSGAGLSYQETQYF

v_gene: TRBV29-1
j_gene: TRBJ2-3
CDR3aa: CSAQGRGATDTQYF

v_gene: TRBV6-5
j_gene: TRBJ1-2
CDR3aa: CASSYFRVDGYTF

v_gene: TRBV9
j_gene: TRBJ1-5
CDR3aa: CASSAGSNQPQHF

v_gene: TRBV6-1
j_gene: TRBJ2-5
CDR3aa: CASSLMDRLQETQYF

v_gene: TRBV6-1
j_gene: TRBJ2-7
CDR3aa: CASRTGGSYEQYF

v_gene: TRBV27
j_gene: TRBJ2-2
CDR3aa: CASSSIHQGANTGELFF

v_gene: TRBV19
j_gene: TRBJ1-6
CDR3aa: CASSDRGNSPLHF

v_gene: TRBV6-5
j_gene: TRBJ2-7
CDR3aa: CASSYTRSFSGFEQYF

v_gene: TRBV4-3
j_gene: TRBJ2-1
CDR3aa: CASSPTSGRLGEQFF

v_gene: TRBV5-4
j_gene: TRBJ2-7
CDR3aa: CASSLAPGGRILYEQYF

v_gene: TRBV5-6
j_gene: TRBJ1-5
CDR3aa: CASSFFDRNNQPQHF

v_gene: TRBV5-4
j_gene: TRBJ2-5
CDR3aa: CASSFTGGLETQYF

v_gene: TRBV27
j_gene: TRBJ1-6
CDR3aa: CASSLRQGYSPLHF

v_gene: TRBV29-1
j_gene: TRBJ2-5
CDR3aa: CSAHRETQETQYF

v_gene: TRBV19
j_gene: TRBJ1-5
CDR3aa: CASSPPGGVQPQHF

v_gene: TRBV12-5
j_gene: TRBJ2-3
CDR3aa: CASGLGLSTDTQYF

v_gene: TRBV21-1
j_gene: TRBJ1-1
CDR3aa: CASSRPSKNTEAFF

v_gene: TRBV7-9
j_gene: TRBJ2-1
CDR3aa: CASSLNFPYNEQFF

v_gene: TRBV15
j_gene: TRBJ2-6
CDR3aa: CATSRDRVTGAGANVLTF

v_gene: TRBV2
j_gene: TRBJ1-6
CDR3aa: CASTSDRARNSPLHF

v_gene: TRBV6-1
j_gene: TRBJ2-2
CDR3aa: CASTTSSANTGELFF

v_gene: TRBV2
j_gene: TRBJ2-3
CDR3aa: CASSKDRVTDTQYF

v_gene: TRBV6-1
j_gene: TRBJ2-3
CDR3aa: CASSEVHGGQGDTQYF

v_gene: TRBV2
j_gene: TRBJ2-7
CDR3aa: CASSRAGYEQYF

v_gene: TRBV4-1
j_gene: TRBJ2-2
CDR3aa: CASSQEAARDTGELFF

v_gene: TRBV7-9
j_gene: TRBJ2-1
CDR3aa: CSSSSHATSSYNEQFF